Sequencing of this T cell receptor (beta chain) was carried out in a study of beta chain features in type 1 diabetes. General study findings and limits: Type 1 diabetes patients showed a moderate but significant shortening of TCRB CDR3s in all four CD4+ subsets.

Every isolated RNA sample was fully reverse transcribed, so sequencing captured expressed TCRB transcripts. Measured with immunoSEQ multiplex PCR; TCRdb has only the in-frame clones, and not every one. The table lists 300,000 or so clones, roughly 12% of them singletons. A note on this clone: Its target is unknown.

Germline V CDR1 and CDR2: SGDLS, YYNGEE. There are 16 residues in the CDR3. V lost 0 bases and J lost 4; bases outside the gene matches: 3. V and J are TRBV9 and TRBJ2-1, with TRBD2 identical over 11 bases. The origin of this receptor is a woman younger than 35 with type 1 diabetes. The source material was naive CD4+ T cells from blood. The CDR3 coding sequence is TGTGCCAGCAGCGTAGTAACTAGCGGGAGTTACAATGAGCAGTTCTTC. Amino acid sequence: CASSVVTSGSYNEQFF.